This T cell receptor (beta chain) was sequenced in a study of T-cell reconstitution after alpha-beta-depleted transplantation in children. This clonotype has at least ten counts. The V segment lost 1 base and the J segment 7 bases; nucleotides outside the gene matches: 6. The CDR3 consists of 15 residues. CDR1 is SGHVS and CDR2 is FNYEAQ in the germline V gene. This sample's TCRbeta library carried unique molecular identifier barcodes. TCRdb redid the calling of the PCR reads with MiXCR, one entry per CDR3 protein. The table includes roughly 4,000 distinct CDR3 sequences, 9.5% to 15% detected once. The sample was PBMCs, mostly from graft donor cells, taken 60 days after TCRalphabeta/CD19-depleted stem cell transplant. The origin of this receptor is a male patient between 2 and 10 years old who had a stem cell transplant for acute lymphoblastic leukemia, so the T cells may come from the graft donor. The rearrangement uses TRBV7-6 and TRBJ2-1; the match to TRBD2 covers 8 bases. The CDR3 loop is CASSLVVAGGNEQFF. Written as DNA, the CDR3 is TGTGCCAGCAGCTTAGTTGTGGCGGGGGGTAATGAGCAGTTCTTC.